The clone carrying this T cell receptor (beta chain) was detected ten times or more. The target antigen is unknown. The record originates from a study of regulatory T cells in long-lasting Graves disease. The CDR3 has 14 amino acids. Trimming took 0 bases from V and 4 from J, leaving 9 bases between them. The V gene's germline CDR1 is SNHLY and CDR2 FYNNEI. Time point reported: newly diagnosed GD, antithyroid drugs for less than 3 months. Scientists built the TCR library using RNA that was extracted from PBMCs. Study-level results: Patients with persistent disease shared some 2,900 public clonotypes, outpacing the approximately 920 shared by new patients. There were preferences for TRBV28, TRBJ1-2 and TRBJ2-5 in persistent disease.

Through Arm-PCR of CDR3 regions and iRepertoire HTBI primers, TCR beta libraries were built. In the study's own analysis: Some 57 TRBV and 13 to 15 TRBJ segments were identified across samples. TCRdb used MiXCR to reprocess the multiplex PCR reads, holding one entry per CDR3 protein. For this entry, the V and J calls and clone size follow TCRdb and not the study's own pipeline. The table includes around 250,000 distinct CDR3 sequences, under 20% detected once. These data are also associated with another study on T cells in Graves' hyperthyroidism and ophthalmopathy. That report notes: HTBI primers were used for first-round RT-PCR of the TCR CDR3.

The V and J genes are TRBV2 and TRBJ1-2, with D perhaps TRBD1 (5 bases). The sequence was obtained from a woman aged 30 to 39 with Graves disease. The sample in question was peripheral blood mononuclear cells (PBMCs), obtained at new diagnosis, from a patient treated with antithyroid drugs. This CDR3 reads CASSEAVQVYGYTF. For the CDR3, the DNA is TGTGCCAGCAGTGAAGCGGTACAGGTCTATGGCTACACCTTC.